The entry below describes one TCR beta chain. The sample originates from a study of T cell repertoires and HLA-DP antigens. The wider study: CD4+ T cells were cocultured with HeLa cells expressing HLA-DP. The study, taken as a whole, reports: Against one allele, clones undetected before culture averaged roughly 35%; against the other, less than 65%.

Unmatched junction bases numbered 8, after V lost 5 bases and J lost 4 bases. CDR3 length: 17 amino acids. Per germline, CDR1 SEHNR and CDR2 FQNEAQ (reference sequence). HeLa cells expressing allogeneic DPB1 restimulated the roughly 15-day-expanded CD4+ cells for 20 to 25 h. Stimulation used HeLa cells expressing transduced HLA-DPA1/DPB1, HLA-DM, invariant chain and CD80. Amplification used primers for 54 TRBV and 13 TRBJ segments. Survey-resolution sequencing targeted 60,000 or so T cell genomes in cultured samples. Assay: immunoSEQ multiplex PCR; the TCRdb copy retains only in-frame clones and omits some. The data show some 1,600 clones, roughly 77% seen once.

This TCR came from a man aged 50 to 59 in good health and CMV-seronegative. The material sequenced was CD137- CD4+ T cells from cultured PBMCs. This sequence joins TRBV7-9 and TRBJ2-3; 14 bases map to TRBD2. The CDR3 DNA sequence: TGTGCCAGCAGCGAAGGGACTAGCGGGAGAAGAGCAGATACGCAGTATTTT. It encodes CASSEGTSGRRADTQYF.